This T cell receptor beta chain was identified during a study of blood T cell repertoires in COVID-19 (dated by TCRdb to 2019 to 2021). About the full investigation: Samples from collaborators originated in the United States, Italy and Spain and spanned both the acute and convalescent phases of COVID-19. The material from the prospective study consisted of cDNA or gDNA derived from T cells, B-cell-depleted T cells, or PBMCs. The dataset comprised deeply sampled blood TCRbeta repertoires from subjects exposed to, actively infected with, or recovered from COVID-19. The repertoires were released in a freely available public database intended as a resource for research on the immune response to SARS-CoV-2. Samples came from the ongoing ImmuneRACE study (first 160 participants) plus 1,254 subjects from 6 global collaborators. Nearly every sample came with metadata listing a de-identified subject ID, COVID-19 status, age in years and sex. HLA class I and class II types, where available, came from metadata supplied by the sample provider rather than from assay-based typing.

Regarding this clone: Its antigen remains undetermined. Base qualities are not recorded, but no much larger clone differs from it by a single base. This CDR3 is also generated by other DNA sequences in the sample.

TCRbeta CDR3 regions were amplified from genomic DNA using the immunoSEQ Assay, a bias-controlled multiplex PCR. Processing in the source paper ran as follows. The number of nucleated cells in each sample was estimated by amplification of reference gene primers within the assay. To quantify the absolute abundance of each unique TCRbeta CDR3 rearrangement, sequence reads were collapsed and filtered. Productive Simpson clonality was computed per sample as the square root of Simpson's diversity index over productive rearrangements. As stored in TCRdb, this immuneACCESS dataset retains in-frame rearrangements with V and J assigned. A fraction of the clones does not appear; measured against another copy, unresolved V genes explain less than half of the discrepancy, and the remainder lacks a known reason. D and trimming come from the DNA, and the V and J calls and clone size come from that table. In this sample the table shows about 270,000 clones, approximately 90% of which occur a single time. Roughly 3.9% of the sample lies in the top ten.

The CDR3 numbers 15 residues from cysteine through phenylalanine. Of all the DNA, just the CDR3 is kept, 45 bases in frame from base 1. The V end gives up 6 bases and the J end 1 base, leaving 4 bases in the junction not matched to a gene. CDR1 MDHEN and CDR2 SYDVKM are derived from the germline V gene. Participants in the prospective study were enrolled through a virtual design, were aged about 18 to 100 years, and lived in roughly 26 United States geographic areas. To assign participants to cohorts, the prospective study relied on clinical history that participants themselves reported in a screening survey and a study questionnaire. In the prospective study, mobile phlebotomists collected whole blood, serum and a nasopharyngeal or oropharyngeal swab from each participant. Participants in the prospective study had the option to provide additional blood draws and questionnaires over an approximately 2-month period. Blood samples from the prospective study were shipped frozen or at room temperature prior to DNA extraction.

Overall study results and their limits: Clinical and demographic metadata were provided uncurated, with the amount varying by source and participant.

The origin of this receptor is a woman aged 25 to 39 with acute COVID-19. Material for sequencing was PBMCs or T cells enriched from blood (not recorded which). Here the chain combines TRBV28 and TRBJ2-3, and 10 junctional nucleotides match TRBD2. The CDR3 reads CASSFGTSGTDTQYF. The nucleotide sequence reads as follows: TGTGCCAGCAGCTTCGGGACTAGCGGCACAGATACGCAGTATTTT.